This TCR beta chain was recorded in a study of CD8 T cells in Susac syndrome (dated by TCRdb to about 2019). As for the study more broadly: Of the Susac syndrome patients who were sequenced, six had clinically active disease and roughly 8 were in clinical remission. At blood withdrawal, Susac syndrome patients were either therapy-naive, taking corticosteroids (in some cases with IVIg as well), or taking IVIg alone. Whether CD8+ T cell activation and differentiation in Susac syndrome was antigen driven was tested using repertoire sequencing. Clonality of the CD8+ T cell repertoire was compared between about a dozen healthy donors, roughly 14 Susac syndrome patients and 15 multiple sclerosis patients. The full study reports these points: Clonal expansion was seen in Susac syndrome CD8+ repertoires, peaking in CD8+ TEMRA cells and being greater in clinically active patients than in remitting ones. The study acknowledged that relatively few individuals were included in the TCR sequencing and HLA analysis. Approximately 15 Susac-specific public clones were identified in the total CD8+ repertoire, and five Susac-specific public clones were identified in the CD8+ TEMRA repertoire.

Taken from cysteine to phenylalanine, the CDR3 has 14 residues. The sequence is cut down to CDR3 DNA, 42 bases in frame from base 1. CDR1 MNHEY and CDR2 SMNVEV are derived from the germline V gene (reference sequence). V drops 5 bases and J drops 13 bases, leaving 18 bases in between. Peripheral blood CD8+ and CD4+ T cells from healthy donors, Susac syndrome patients and multiple sclerosis patients were profiled using high-throughput TCR beta sequencing. The Susac syndrome patients fulfilled recently defined diagnostic criteria for definite or probable disease. Bulk CD8+ and CD4+ T cells were purified by magnetic negative isolation, whereas CD8+ TEMRA cells were enriched by FACS. Blood was collected in EDTA tubes and processed within 24 hours, with PBMCs isolated through density gradient centrifugation. PBMCs intended for TCR sequencing were frozen in liquid nitrogen and were later thawed in a 37 degrees C water bath. The sorted or isolated CD4+, CD8+ and CD8+ TEMRA cells reached a purity of at least 90%.

RNA was extracted with the RNeasy kit and about 0.45 to 1 ug was reverse transcribed using random hexamers. The immunoSEQ multiplex PCR assay, which covers 54 Vbeta and 13 Jbeta segments, was used to amplify TCR beta CDR3 regions. Bias from PCR amplification was corrected by using a synthetic template baseline for primer optimization and for computational correction. The published analysis was carried out like this. Reads were assigned to V, D and J genes according to IMGT and analyzed in immunoSEQ Analyzer, with only productive sequences retained. Clonality was calculated as one minus the Shannon entropy normalized by log2 of the number of productive unique sequences. For each patient and control, public and private clones were evaluated within the 100 most prevalent clones. Clones were defined as Susac-specific if absent from the healthy and MS cohorts, from 900 to 1,200 published viral clones and from other ImmuneACCESS disease sequences. In TCRdb, the public reads were trimmed at Q25 with fastp and aligned with MiXCR, with productive beta chains retained. Each CDR3 protein gets just one entry, which takes the most common genes and DNA from the rows behind it. TCRdb, rather than the study authors, made the V and J calls. The sample data list around 110,000 distinct CDR3 sequences, and approximately 95% of these were observed just once. 0.4% to 0.5% of the sample rests with the top ten.

As regards this clonotype: It lacks a known antigen. Base qualities are not at hand, and no much larger clone is one base apart.

The TCR sequence derives from a human donor with Susac syndrome. The sequence is built from TRBV27 and TRBJ1-6; possibly the D gene is TRBD1, per 5 matching bases. The sample consisted of CD8+ T cells from PBMCs. The DNA reads as follows: TGTGCCAGCAGTCCGGGACTGCTCTTGGGGCCCCTCCACTTT. The translation is CASSPGLLLGPLHF.